This T cell receptor (beta chain) was sequenced in a study of monozygotic twins with inflammatory bowel disease. cDNA for TCRalpha and TCRbeta was amplified by nested PCRs of about 15 then 9 cycles. TCRdb reworked the 5' RACE reads into one entry per CDR3 protein, no DNA. The sample's table shows some 450,000 distinct CDR3 sequences. This CDR3 spans 15 amino acids. The chain uses TRBV12-3 or TRBV12-4 and TRBJ2-1; TCRdb picks TRBD2, but there is no DNA to check that call. The sample comprised blood. The TCR originated in a human donor with ulcerative colitis or Crohn's disease, or a healthy co-twin of an affected twin (not recorded which). The CDR3 is CASSPRTSGNNEQFF.